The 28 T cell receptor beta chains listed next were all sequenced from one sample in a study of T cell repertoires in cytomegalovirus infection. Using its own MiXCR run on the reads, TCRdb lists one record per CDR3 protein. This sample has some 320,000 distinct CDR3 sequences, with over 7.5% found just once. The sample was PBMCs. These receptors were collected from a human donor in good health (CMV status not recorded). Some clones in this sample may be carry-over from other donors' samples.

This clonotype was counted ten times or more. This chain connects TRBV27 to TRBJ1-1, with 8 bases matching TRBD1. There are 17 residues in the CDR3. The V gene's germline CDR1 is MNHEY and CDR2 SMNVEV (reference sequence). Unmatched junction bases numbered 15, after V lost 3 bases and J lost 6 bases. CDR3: CASSFRDRRRGDAEAFF. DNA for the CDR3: TGTGCCAGCAGTTTCAGGGACAGGCGTCGCGGGGACGCTGAAGCTTTCTTT.

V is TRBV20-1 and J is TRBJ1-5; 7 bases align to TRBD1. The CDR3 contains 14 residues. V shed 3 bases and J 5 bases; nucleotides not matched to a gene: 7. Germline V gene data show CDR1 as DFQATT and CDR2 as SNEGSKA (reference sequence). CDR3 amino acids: CSARRGDSYQPQHF. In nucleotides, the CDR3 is TGCAGTGCTAGGAGAGGGGACAGTTATCAGCCCCAGCATTTT.

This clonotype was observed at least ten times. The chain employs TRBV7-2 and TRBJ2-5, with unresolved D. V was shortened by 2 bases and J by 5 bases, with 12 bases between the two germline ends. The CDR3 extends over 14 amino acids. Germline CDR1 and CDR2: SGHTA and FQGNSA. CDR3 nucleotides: TGTGCCAGCAGCTTATGGGGTGGGGATGAGACCCAGTACTTC. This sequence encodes CASSLWGGDETQYF.

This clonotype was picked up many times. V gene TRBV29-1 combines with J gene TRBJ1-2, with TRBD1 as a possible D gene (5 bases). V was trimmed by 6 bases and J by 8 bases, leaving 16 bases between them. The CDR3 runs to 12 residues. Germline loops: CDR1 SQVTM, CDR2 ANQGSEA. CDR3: CSVQGGARGYTF. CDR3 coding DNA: TGCAGCGTCCAAGGAGGGGCTAGGGGCTACACCTTC.

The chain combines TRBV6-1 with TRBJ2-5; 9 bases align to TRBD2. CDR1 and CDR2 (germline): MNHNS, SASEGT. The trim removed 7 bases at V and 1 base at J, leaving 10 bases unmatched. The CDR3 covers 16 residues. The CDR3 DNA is TGTGCCAGCATGCCCCTGGGAGCGGGGGGCCAAGAGACCCAGTACTTC. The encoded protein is CASMPLGAGGQETQYF.

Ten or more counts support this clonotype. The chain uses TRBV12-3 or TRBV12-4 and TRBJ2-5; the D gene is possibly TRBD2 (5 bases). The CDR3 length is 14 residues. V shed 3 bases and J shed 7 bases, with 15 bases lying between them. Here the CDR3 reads CASSFSGVPRTQYF. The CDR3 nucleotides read TGTGCCAGCAGTTTCAGCGGAGTCCCCCGGACCCAGTACTTC.

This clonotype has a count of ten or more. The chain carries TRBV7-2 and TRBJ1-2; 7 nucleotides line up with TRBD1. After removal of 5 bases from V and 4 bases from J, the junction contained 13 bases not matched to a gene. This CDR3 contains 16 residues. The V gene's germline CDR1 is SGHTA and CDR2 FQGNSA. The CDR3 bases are TGTGCCAGCAGCCAGGGGGGGGCAGGGGGACCCTATGGCTACACCTTC. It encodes CASSQGGAGGPYGYTF.

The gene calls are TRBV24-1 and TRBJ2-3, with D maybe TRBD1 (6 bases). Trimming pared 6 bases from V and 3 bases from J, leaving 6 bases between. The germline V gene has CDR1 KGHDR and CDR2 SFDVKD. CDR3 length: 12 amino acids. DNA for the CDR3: TGTGCCACCAGTACAGGGACAGATACGCAGTATTTT. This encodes CATSTGTDTQYF.

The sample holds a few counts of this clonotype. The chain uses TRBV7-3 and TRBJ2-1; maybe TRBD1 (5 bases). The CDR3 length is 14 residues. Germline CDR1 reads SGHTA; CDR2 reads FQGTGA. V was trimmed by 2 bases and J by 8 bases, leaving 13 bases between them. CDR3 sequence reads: CASSLGRAGDEQFF. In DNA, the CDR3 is TGTGCCAGCAGCTTAGGCAGGGCTGGGGATGAGCAGTTCTTC.

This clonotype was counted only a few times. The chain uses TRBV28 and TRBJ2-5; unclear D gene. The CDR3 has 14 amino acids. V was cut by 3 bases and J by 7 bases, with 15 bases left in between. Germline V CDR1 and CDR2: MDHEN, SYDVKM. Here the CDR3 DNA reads TGTGCCAGCAGTTTCTCGCTTCGGGCAGGGACCCAGTACTTC. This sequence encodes CASSFSLRAGTQYF.

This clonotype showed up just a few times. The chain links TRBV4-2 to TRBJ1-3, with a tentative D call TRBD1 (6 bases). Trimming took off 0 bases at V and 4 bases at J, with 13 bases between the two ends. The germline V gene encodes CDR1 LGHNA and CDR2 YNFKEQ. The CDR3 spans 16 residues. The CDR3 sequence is CASSQDHGGQGNTIYF. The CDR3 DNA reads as TGTGCCAGCAGCCAAGATCATGGGGGGCAAGGAAACACCATATATTTT.

Written as DNA, the CDR3 is TGTGCCTGGGTAACTCCGGGCTCCTACAATGAGCAGTTCTTC. Protein product: CAWVTPGSYNEQFF. The V call is TRBV30, the J call TRBJ2-1; D not certain. The germline V and J ends were trimmed by 5 bases and 0 bases, with 11 bases remaining between them. Germline CDR1 and CDR2: GTSNPN and SVGIG (reference sequence). This CDR3 spans 14 amino acids.

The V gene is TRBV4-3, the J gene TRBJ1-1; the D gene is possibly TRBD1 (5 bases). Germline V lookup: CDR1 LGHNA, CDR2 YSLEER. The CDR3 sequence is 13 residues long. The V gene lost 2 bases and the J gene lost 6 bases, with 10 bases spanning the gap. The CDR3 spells CASSQIGDPEAFF. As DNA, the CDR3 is TGCGCCAGCAGCCAAATAGGGGACCCTGAAGCTTTCTTT.

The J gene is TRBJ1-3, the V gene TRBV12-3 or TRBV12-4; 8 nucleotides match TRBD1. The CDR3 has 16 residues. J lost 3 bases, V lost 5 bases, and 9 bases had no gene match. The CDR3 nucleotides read TGTGCCAGCAGTCCTTATGGGACAGGCCTTGGAAACACCATATATTTT. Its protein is CASSPYGTGLGNTIYF.

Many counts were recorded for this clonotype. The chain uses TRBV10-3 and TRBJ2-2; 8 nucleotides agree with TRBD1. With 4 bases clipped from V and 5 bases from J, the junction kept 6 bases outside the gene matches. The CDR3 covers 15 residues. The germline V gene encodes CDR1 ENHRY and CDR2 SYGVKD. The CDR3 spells CAISVAGGHTGELFF. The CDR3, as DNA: TGTGCCATCAGTGTGGCAGGGGGCCATACCGGGGAGCTGTTTTTT.

CDR3 region: CASSHAQGGAQPQHF. The CDR3 region has the DNA TGCGCCAGCAGCCATGCACAGGGGGGTGCTCAGCCCCAGCATTTT. The chain joins TRBV4-1 to TRBJ1-5; 8 nucleotides line up with TRBD1. Germline lookup yields CDR1 MGHRA and CDR2 YSYEKL. V was clipped by 3 bases and J by 6 bases; unmatched bases: 7. This CDR3 is built from 15 residues.

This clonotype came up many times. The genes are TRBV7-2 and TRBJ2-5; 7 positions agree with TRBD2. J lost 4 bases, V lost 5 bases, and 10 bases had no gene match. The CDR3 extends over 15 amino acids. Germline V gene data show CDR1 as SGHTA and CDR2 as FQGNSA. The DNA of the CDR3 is TGTGCCAGCAGCGATCGCGGGAGTCGGGGAGAGACCCAGTACTTC. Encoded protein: CASSDRGSRGETQYF.

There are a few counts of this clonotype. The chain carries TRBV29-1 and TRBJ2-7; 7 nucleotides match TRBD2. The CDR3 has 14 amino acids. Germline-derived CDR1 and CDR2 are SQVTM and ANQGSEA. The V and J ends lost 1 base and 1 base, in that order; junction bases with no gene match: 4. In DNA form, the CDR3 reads TGCAGCGTTGAAGCGGGAGGAAGATCCTACGAGCAGTACTTC. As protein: CSVEAGGRSYEQYF.

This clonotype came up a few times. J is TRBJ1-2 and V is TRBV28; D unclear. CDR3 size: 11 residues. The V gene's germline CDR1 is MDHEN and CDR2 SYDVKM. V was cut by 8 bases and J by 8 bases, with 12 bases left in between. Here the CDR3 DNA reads TGTGCCAGCGGCATGGGTAGGGGCTACACCTTC. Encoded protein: CASGMGRGYTF.

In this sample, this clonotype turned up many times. CDR3 region: CASSLVGGQGHGYTF. CDR3 in DNA: TGTGCCAGCAGCTTAGTGGGGGGGCAGGGTCATGGCTACACCTTC. This chain connects TRBV7-2 to TRBJ1-2, with a possible D match to TRBD1 (6 bases). Germline CDR1 is SGHTA and CDR2 is FQGNSA. The CDR3 totals 15 residues. Trimming shortened V by 1 base and J by 6 bases, and 15 bases separated the two germline ends.

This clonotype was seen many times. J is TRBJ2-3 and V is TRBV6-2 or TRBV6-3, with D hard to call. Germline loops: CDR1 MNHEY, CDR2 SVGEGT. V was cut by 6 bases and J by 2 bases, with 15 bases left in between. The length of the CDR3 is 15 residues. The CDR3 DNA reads TGTGCCAGCAGCCTAACCGGGCCAGACACAGATACGCAGTATTTT. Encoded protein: CASSLTGPDTDTQYF.

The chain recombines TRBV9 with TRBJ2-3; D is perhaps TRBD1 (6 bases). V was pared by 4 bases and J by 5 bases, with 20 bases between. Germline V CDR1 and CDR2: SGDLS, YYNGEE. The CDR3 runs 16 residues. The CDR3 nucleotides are TGTGCCAGCAGCCCCCACGGACAGTCTCAGCAAGATACGCAGTATTTT. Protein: CASSPHGQSQQDTQYF.

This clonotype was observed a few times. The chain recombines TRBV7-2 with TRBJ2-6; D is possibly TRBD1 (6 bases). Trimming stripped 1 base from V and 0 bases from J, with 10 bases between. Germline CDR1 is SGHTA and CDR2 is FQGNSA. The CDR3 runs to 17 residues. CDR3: CASSLDGDTSGANVLTF. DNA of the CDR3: TGTGCCAGCAGCTTAGACGGGGACACCTCTGGGGCCAACGTCCTGACTTTC. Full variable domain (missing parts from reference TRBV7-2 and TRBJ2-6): GAGVSQSPSNKVTEKGKDVELRCDPISGHTALYWYRQSLGQGLEFLIYFQGNSAPDKSGLPSDRFSAERTGGSVSTLTIQRTQQEDSAVYLCASSLDGDTSGANVLTFGAGSRLTVL.

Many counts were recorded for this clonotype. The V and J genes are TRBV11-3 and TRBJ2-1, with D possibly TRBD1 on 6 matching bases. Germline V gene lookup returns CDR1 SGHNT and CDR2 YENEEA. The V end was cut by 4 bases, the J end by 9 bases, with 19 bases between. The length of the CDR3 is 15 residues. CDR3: CASSSGTLEGSEQFF. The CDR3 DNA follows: TGTGCCAGCAGCTCCGGGACACTAGAGGGTAGTGAGCAGTTCTTC.

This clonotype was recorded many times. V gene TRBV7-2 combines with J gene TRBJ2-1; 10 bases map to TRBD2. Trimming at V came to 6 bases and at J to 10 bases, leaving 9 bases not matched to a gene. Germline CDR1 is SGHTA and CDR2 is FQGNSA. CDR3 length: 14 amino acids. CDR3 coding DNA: TGTGCCAGCAGACCGGGACTAGCGCTCATGGAGCAGTTCTTC. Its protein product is CASRPGLALMEQFF.

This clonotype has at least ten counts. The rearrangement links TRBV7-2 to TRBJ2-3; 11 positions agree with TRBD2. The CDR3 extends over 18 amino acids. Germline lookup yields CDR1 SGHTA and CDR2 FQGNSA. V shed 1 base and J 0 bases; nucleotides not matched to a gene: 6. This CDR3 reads CASSLDASGRPSTDTQYF. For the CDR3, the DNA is TGTGCCAGCAGCTTAGATGCTAGCGGGAGGCCCAGCACAGATACGCAGTATTTT.

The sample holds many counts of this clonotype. CDR3 in amino acids: CASSLLAGSNQPQHF. CDR3 DNA sequence: TGTGCCAGCAGTTTATTGGCAGGGAGCAATCAGCCCCAGCATTTT. The chain employs TRBV28 and TRBJ1-5, with D perhaps matching TRBD1 (5 bases). The germline V and J ends were trimmed by 1 base and 1 base, with 8 bases remaining between them. The germline V gene encodes CDR1 MDHEN and CDR2 SYDVKM. This CDR3 comprises 15 residues.

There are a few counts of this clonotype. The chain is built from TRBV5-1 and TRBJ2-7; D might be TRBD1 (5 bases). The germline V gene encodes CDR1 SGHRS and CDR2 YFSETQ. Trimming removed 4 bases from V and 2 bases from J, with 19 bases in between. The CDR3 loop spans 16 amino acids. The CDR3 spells CASSSYRTTNTYEQYF. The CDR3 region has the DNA TGCGCCAGCAGCAGCTACCGGACAACAAACACCTACGAGCAGTACTTC.